What follows are 8 T cell receptor beta chains derived from one specimen sequenced in a study of control samples from healthy donors and cancer patients. The assay was immunoSEQ multiplex PCR, and TCRdb's table has in-frame clones only and misses some. The table has some 150,000 clones, roughly 95% seen once; the top ten hold over 4%. The sample taken for sequencing was blood. The receptor source for this set is a woman aged 55-70 years in good health.

This chain's CDR3 is CASSLAEGQGNQPQHF. CDR3 DNA: TGTGCCAGCAGCTTGGCAGAGGGACAGGGGAATCAGCCCCAGCATTTT. The chain recombines TRBV5-6 with TRBJ1-5; 10 bases line up with TRBD1. Losses at the gene ends were 0 bases for V and 4 bases for J; bases not matched to a gene: 4. The germline V gene encodes CDR1 SGHDT and CDR2 YYEEEE. This CDR3 has 16 residues.

A single count supports this clone. The rearrangement joins TRBV7-3 to TRBJ2-3, with TRBD2 identical over 7 bases. Losses at the gene ends were 2 bases for V and 2 bases for J; bases not matched to a gene: 1. There are 14 residues in the CDR3. The germline V gene encodes CDR1 SGHTA and CDR2 FQGTGA. In DNA form, the CDR3 reads TGTGCCAGCAGCTTAGGACTAGTCACAGATACGCAGTATTTT. Its translation is CASSLGLVTDTQYF. Supplemented by reference TRBV7-3 and TRBJ2-3, the full variable domain reads GAGVSQTPSNKVTEKGKYVELRCDPISGHTALYWYRQSLGQGPEFLIYFQGTGAADDSGLPNDRFFAVRPEGSVSTLKIQRTERGDSAVYLCASSLGLVTDTQYFGPGTRLTVL.

This rearrangement joins TRBV9 to TRBJ1-6, with no clear D. Trimming pared 4 bases from V and 6 bases from J, leaving 11 bases between. Germline loops: CDR1 SGDLS, CDR2 YYNGEE. The length of the CDR3 is 14 residues. CDR3 amino acids: CASSPGVGNSPLHF. CDR3 in DNA: TGTGCCAGCAGCCCTGGCGTCGGTAATTCACCCCTCCACTTT.

The chain has TRBV29-1 and TRBJ1-3; D is uncertain. Germline-derived CDR1 and CDR2 are SQVTM and ANQGSEA. CDR3 size: 14 residues. Trimming removed 1 base at V and 2 bases at J, with 9 bases between. CDR3 nucleotides: TGCAGCGTTGAAGTTGGGCGGACTGGAAACACCATATATTTT. Translating gives CSVEVGRTGNTIYF.

The chain links TRBV6-2 or TRBV6-3 to TRBJ1-1; 7 nucleotides agree with TRBD1. V lost 6 bases to trimming and J lost 8 bases; unmatched junction nucleotides: 6. Germline-derived CDR1 and CDR2 are MNHEY and SVGEGT. CDR3 length equals 12 residues. The CDR3 here is CASSRAGGEAFF. The DNA of the CDR3 is TGTGCCAGCAGCCGGGCAGGGGGAGAAGCTTTCTTT.

The chain combines TRBV24-1 with TRBJ2-3; a weak D match, TRBD1 (5 bases). The CDR3 has 15 residues. V shed 5 bases and J shed 0 bases, with 11 bases lying between them. Germline V CDR1 and CDR2: KGHDR, SFDVKD. The CDR3 spells CATSARTFSTDTQYF. The CDR3 DNA sequence: TGTGCCACCAGTGCTCGGACATTTAGCACAGATACGCAGTATTTT.

In its sample, this clone was seen once. The chain employs TRBV15 and TRBJ2-7; no firm D call. The CDR3 runs to 14 residues. Germline V gene sequence: CDR1 LNHNV, CDR2 YYDKDF (reference sequence). V was shortened by 4 bases and J by 2 bases, with 12 bases between the two germline ends. DNA of the CDR3: TGTGCCACCAGCACCTCAGAGCAAACCTACGAGCAGTACTTC. Its protein is CATSTSEQTYEQYF. Based on the CDR3 plus reference TRBV15 and TRBJ2-7, the full variable domain is DAMVIQNPRYQVTQFGKPVTLSCSQTLNHNVMYWYQQKSSQAPKLLFHYYDKDFNNEADTPDNFQSRRPNTSFCFLDIRSPGLGDTAMYLCATSTSEQTYEQYFGPGTRLTVT.

This chain links TRBV2 with TRBJ1-6, with 10 positions matching TRBD1. CDR3 size: 16 residues. The V and J ends lost 7 bases and 2 bases, in that order; junction bases with no gene match: 5. Germline V CDR1 and CDR2: SNHLY, FYNNEI. The DNA of the CDR3 is TGTGCCAGCATTAGGGACAGGGGCGCCTATAATTCACCCCTCCACTTT. Its translation: CASIRDRGAYNSPLHF.